The subject of this entry is one T cell receptor beta chain. These data belong to a study of blood T cells in healthy people across ages. Sample-barcoded 5' priming and a J-beta primer mix drove a second PCR of roughly 6 to 12 cycles. TCRdb passed the 5' RACE reads through MiXCR, listing each CDR3 protein once. The sample gives some 940,000 distinct CDR3 sequences, 25% to 35% of which show up once; roughly 10% is in the top ten. The CDR3 is 15 residues long. J was trimmed by 5 bases and V by 4 bases; bases with no gene match: 10. The sample was also linked to a second study, of T cells of mothers and their children.

J is TRBJ2-5 and V is TRBV5-7; 8 nucleotides match TRBD1. TRBV5-7 is classed as an ORF, of uncertain function. The sequenced sample consisted of blood. This sequence originates from a woman aged 40 to 50 in good health. CDR3 bases: TGTGCCAGCAGCATAAGACAGGGGCCGGCGGAGACCCAGTACTTC. Protein sequence: CASSIRQGPAETQYF.